This T cell receptor beta chain was identified in a study of blood T cell repertoires in COVID-19. The ends were cut back, 5 bases at V and 10 bases at J, with 19 bases in the middle. The CDR3 length is 14 residues. Germline values: CDR1 LGHNA, CDR2 YNFKEQ. This clone showed up many times. Measured with immunoSEQ multiplex PCR; TCRdb has only the in-frame clones, and not every one. The sample shows 200,000 to 250,000 clones, 85% of them seen only once. This TCR came from an older woman with active or convalescent COVID-19. The J gene is TRBJ2-3, the V gene TRBV4-2, with D possibly TRBD2 on 6 matching bases. Sequencing was done on a sample of peripheral blood. CDR3 sequence reads: CASSSGTSRSPQYF. DNA of the CDR3: TGTGCCAGCAGCTCCGGGACTTCTCGGTCTCCGCAGTATTTT.